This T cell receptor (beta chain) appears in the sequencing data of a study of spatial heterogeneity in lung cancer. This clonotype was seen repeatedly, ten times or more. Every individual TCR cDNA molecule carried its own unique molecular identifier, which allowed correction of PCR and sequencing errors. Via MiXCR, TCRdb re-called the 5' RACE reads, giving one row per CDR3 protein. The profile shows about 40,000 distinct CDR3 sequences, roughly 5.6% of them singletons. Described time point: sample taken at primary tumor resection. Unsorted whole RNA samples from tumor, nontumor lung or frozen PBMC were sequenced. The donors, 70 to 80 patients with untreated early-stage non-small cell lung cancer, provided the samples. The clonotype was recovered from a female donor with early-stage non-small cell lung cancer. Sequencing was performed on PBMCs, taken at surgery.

CDR3 residues: CASSFSMNNEQFF. CDR3 DNA sequence: TGTGCCAGCAGTTTTAGCATGAATAATGAGCAGTTCTTC. The rearrangement joins TRBV6-6 to TRBJ2-1, with unresolved D. Germline-derived CDR1 and CDR2 are MNHNY and SVGAGI (reference sequence). V shed 4 bases and J shed 7 bases, with 11 bases lying between them. The CDR3 sequence is 13 residues long.